This is a list of T cell receptor beta chains from one sample in a study of T cells in Graves' hyperthyroidism and ophthalmopathy. TCRdb independently ran MiXCR on the multiplex PCR reads; one entry per CDR3 protein. The sample lists over 500,000 distinct CDR3 sequences, 15% to 20% seen once, with 25% to 30% in the top ten. Sequenced material: blood. These receptors were taken from a woman in her thirties with Graves' ophthalmopathy. Both conserved end residues are part of each CDR3. D genes are given only for firm matches. The size field is filled for only some rows; it gives once, few, many or a size class.

v_gene: TRBV28; abundance: few; d_gene: TRBD2; j_gene: TRBJ2-7; CDR3aa: CASSTLFGLAGVFSYEQYF; CDR3nt: TGTGCCAGCAGTACCCTATTCGGACTAGCGGGAGTGTTTAGCTACGAGCAGTACTTC
v_gene: TRBV7-2; abundance: -; d_gene: -; j_gene: TRBJ1-5; CDR3aa: CASSLIIYQPQHF; CDR3nt: TGTGCCAGCAGCTTAATTATTTATCAGCCCCAGCATTTT
v_gene: TRBV7-9; abundance: many; d_gene: -; j_gene: TRBJ1-1; CDR3aa: CASSSFRGGQNTEAFF; CDR3nt: TGTGCCAGCAGCTCCTTTAGGGGTGGCCAAAACACTGAAGCTTTCTTT
v_gene: TRBV9; abundance: many; d_gene: -; j_gene: TRBJ2-1; CDR3aa: CASSVATRLNEQFF; CDR3nt: TGTGCCAGCAGCGTAGCTACTCGACTCAATGAGCAGTTCTTC
v_gene: TRBV2; abundance: -; d_gene: -; j_gene: TRBJ2-5; CDR3aa: CASREPNEETQYF; CDR3nt: TGTGCCAGCAGGGAGCCGAACGAAGAGACCCAGTACTTC
v_gene: TRBV7-2; abundance: -; d_gene: -; j_gene: TRBJ1-4; CDR3aa: CASSFRNEKLFF; CDR3nt: TGTGCCAGCAGCTTTCGTAATGAAAAACTGTTTTTT
v_gene: TRBV3-1; abundance: -; d_gene: TRBD2; j_gene: TRBJ2-3; CDR3aa: CASSQVWTSGWTGQYF; CDR3nt: TGTGCCAGCAGCCAAGTATGGACTAGCGGGTGGACCGGGCAGTATTTT
v_gene: TRBV4-3; abundance: -; d_gene: -; j_gene: TRBJ1-2; CDR3aa: CASSQDAGQLYGYTF; CDR3nt: TGCGCCAGCAGCCAAGATGCGGGACAACTCTATGGCTACACCTTC
v_gene: TRBV20-1; abundance: many; d_gene: -; j_gene: TRBJ2-5; CDR3aa: CSARYGIEETQYF; CDR3nt: TGCAGTGCTAGATATGGGATAGAAGAGACCCAGTACTTC
v_gene: TRBV29-1; abundance: many; d_gene: -; j_gene: TRBJ2-1; CDR3aa: CSVDPTGLHNEQFF; CDR3nt: TGCAGCGTTGATCCTACAGGCCTCCACAATGAGCAGTTCTTC
v_gene: TRBV7-9; abundance: many; d_gene: -; j_gene: TRBJ1-2; CDR3aa: CASSLGISNYGYTF; CDR3nt: TGTGCCAGCAGCTTGGGTATCTCGAACTATGGCTACACCTTC
v_gene: TRBV9; abundance: many; d_gene: -; j_gene: TRBJ2-5; CDR3aa: CASSVEQWETQYF; CDR3nt: TGTGCCAGCAGCGTAGAACAGTGGGAGACCCAGTACTTC
v_gene: TRBV2; abundance: many; d_gene: -; j_gene: TRBJ1-5; CDR3aa: CASSEYKRAQHF; CDR3nt: TGTGCCAGCAGTGAGTACAAGCGGGCCCAGCATTTT
v_gene: TRBV27; abundance: few; d_gene: TRBD2; j_gene: TRBJ2-7; CDR3aa: CASSPSRLAGLYEQYF; CDR3nt: TGTGCCAGCAGTCCGAGCCGACTAGCGGGTCTCTACGAGCAGTACTTC
v_gene: TRBV5-4; abundance: -; d_gene: -; j_gene: TRBJ2-3; CDR3aa: CASRPVGGRSDSQYF; CDR3nt: TGTGCCAGCAGGCCAGTCGGGGGGCGATCAGACTCGCAGTATTTT
v_gene: TRBV7-8; abundance: -; d_gene: TRBD2; j_gene: TRBJ2-3; CDR3aa: CASSFSSLAGGYTDTQYF; CDR3nt: TGTGCCAGCAGCTTTTCCTCACTAGCGGGAGGCTACACAGATACGCAGTATTTT
v_gene: TRBV12-3/TRBV12-4; abundance: many; d_gene: -; j_gene: TRBJ2-3; CDR3aa: CASRGLITDTQYF; CDR3nt: TGTGCCAGCAGGGGACTGATCACAGATACGCAGTATTTT
v_gene: TRBV6-2/TRBV6-3; abundance: -; d_gene: -; j_gene: TRBJ2-1; CDR3aa: CASSYSGPYDEQFF; CDR3nt: TGTGCCAGCAGTTATTCAGGGCCATACGATGAGCAGTTCTTC
v_gene: TRBV11-2; abundance: many; d_gene: -; j_gene: TRBJ1-4; CDR3aa: CASSLLEGKLFF; CDR3nt: TGTGCCAGCAGCTTACTCGAAGGAAAACTGTTTTTT
v_gene: TRBV27; abundance: -; d_gene: -; j_gene: TRBJ2-6; CDR3aa: CASAISGANVLTF; CDR3nt: TGTGCCAGCGCTATCTCTGGGGCCAACGTCCTGACTTTC
v_gene: TRBV12-3/TRBV12-4; abundance: many; d_gene: TRBD2; j_gene: TRBJ2-7; CDR3aa: CASSLSGRAIHNEQYF; CDR3nt: TGTGCCAGCAGTTTAAGCGGGAGGGCCATCCACAACGAGCAGTACTTC
v_gene: TRBV6-4; abundance: many; d_gene: TRBD1; j_gene: TRBJ2-1; CDR3aa: CASSAAGGWNEQFF; CDR3nt: TGTGCCAGCAGTGCTGCAGGGGGCTGGAATGAGCAGTTCTTC
v_gene: TRBV7-2; abundance: many; d_gene: -; j_gene: TRBJ2-7; CDR3aa: CASSLIGAYEQYF; CDR3nt: TGTGCCAGCAGCTTAATTGGTGCCTACGAGCAGTACTTC
v_gene: TRBV5-1; abundance: few; d_gene: -; j_gene: TRBJ1-3; CDR3aa: CASSLVSAGNTIYF; CDR3nt: TGCGCCAGCAGCTTGGTTTCGGCAGGAAACACCATATATTTT
v_gene: TRBV30; abundance: -; d_gene: -; j_gene: TRBJ2-5; CDR3aa: CAWTINWLASRETQYF; CDR3nt: TGTGCCTGGACCATCAACTGGTTAGCTTCACGAGAGACCCAGTACTTC
v_gene: TRBV27; abundance: -; d_gene: -; j_gene: TRBJ2-3; CDR3aa: CASSLGSPGTQYF; CDR3nt: TGTGCCAGCAGTTTAGGCTCCCCTGGTACGCAGTATTTT
v_gene: TRBV19; abundance: -; d_gene: -; j_gene: TRBJ2-4; CDR3aa: CASSMDGAKNIQYF; CDR3nt: TGTGCCAGTAGTATGGATGGAGCCAAAAACATTCAGTACTTC
v_gene: TRBV7-6; abundance: -; d_gene: TRBD2; j_gene: TRBJ2-2; CDR3aa: CASRGLVSTGELFF; CDR3nt: TGTGCCAGCAGGGGACTAGTTTCTACCGGGGAGCTGTTTTTT
v_gene: TRBV6-2/TRBV6-3; abundance: many; d_gene: -; j_gene: TRBJ2-1; CDR3aa: CASSWFRANNEQFF; CDR3nt: TGTGCCAGCAGTTGGTTTAGGGCAAACAATGAGCAGTTCTTC
v_gene: TRBV6-1; abundance: many; d_gene: -; j_gene: TRBJ1-1; CDR3aa: CASSERSESTEAFF; CDR3nt: TGTGCCAGCAGTGAACGGTCCGAATCGACTGAAGCTTTCTTT
v_gene: TRBV28; abundance: many; d_gene: -; j_gene: TRBJ1-1; CDR3aa: CASSFRLGGQNTEAFF; CDR3nt: TGTGCCAGCAGTTTCCGTCTTGGGGGGCAGAACACTGAAGCTTTCTTT
v_gene: TRBV7-6; abundance: few; d_gene: -; j_gene: TRBJ1-2; CDR3aa: CASSLAQGGGYTF; CDR3nt: TGTGCCAGCAGCTTAGCCCAGGGAGGTGGCTACACCTTC
v_gene: TRBV19; abundance: -; d_gene: -; j_gene: TRBJ1-5; CDR3aa: CASSKGRFAHQPQHF; CDR3nt: TGTGCCAGTAGTAAGGGACGGTTCGCCCATCAGCCCCAGCATTTT
v_gene: TRBV28; abundance: many; d_gene: TRBD1; j_gene: TRBJ2-1; CDR3aa: CASSFLPGQGSYNEQFF; CDR3nt: TGTGCCAGCAGTTTTTTACCGGGACAGGGCTCCTACAATGAGCAGTTCTTC
v_gene: TRBV4-2; abundance: many; d_gene: TRBD2; j_gene: TRBJ2-5; CDR3aa: CASSQELRAGAVGETQYF; CDR3nt: TGTGCCAGCAGCCAAGAATTGCGCGCGGGAGCTGTGGGGGAGACCCAGTACTTC
v_gene: TRBV20-1; abundance: -; d_gene: TRBD1; j_gene: TRBJ1-2; CDR3aa: CSARVDRSYGYTF; CDR3nt: TGCAGTGCTAGAGTGGACAGGAGCTATGGCTACACCTTC
v_gene: TRBV7-2; abundance: many; d_gene: -; j_gene: TRBJ2-7; CDR3aa: CASSGWGQGRLYEQYF; CDR3nt: TGTGCCAGCAGCGGATGGGGGCAAGGGCGATTATACGAGCAGTACTTC
v_gene: TRBV6-1; abundance: -; d_gene: TRBD1; j_gene: TRBJ2-7; CDR3aa: CASRGTGPLDYEQYF; CDR3nt: TGTGCCAGCAGGGGGACAGGGCCCCTAGACTACGAGCAGTACTTC
v_gene: TRBV18; abundance: many; d_gene: TRBD1; j_gene: TRBJ2-7; CDR3aa: CASSSQGSYEQYF; CDR3nt: TGTGCCAGCTCATCACAGGGGTCCTACGAGCAGTACTTC
v_gene: TRBV12-3/TRBV12-4; abundance: -; d_gene: TRBD1; j_gene: TRBJ2-2; CDR3aa: CASSFHGDRETGELFF; CDR3nt: TGTGCCAGCAGTTTTCACGGGGACAGGGAAACCGGGGAGCTGTTTTTT
v_gene: TRBV20-1; abundance: -; d_gene: TRBD1; j_gene: TRBJ2-7; CDR3aa: CSAHNLQGADYEQYF; CDR3nt: TGCAGTGCTCACAACCTTCAGGGGGCGGACTACGAGCAGTACTTC
v_gene: TRBV5-4; abundance: once; d_gene: -; j_gene: TRBJ1-1; CDR3aa: CASSPRGGLQAFF; CDR3nt: TGTGCCAGCAGCCCCAGAGGGGGTTTACAAGCTTTCTTT
v_gene: TRBV7-9; abundance: many; d_gene: -; j_gene: TRBJ2-1; CDR3aa: CASSSQGSHNEQFF; CDR3nt: TGTGCCAGCAGCTCACAGGGCTCCCACAATGAGCAGTTCTTC
v_gene: TRBV28; abundance: many; d_gene: -; j_gene: TRBJ2-2; CDR3aa: CASSLWEGLNEGELFF; CDR3nt: TGTGCCAGCAGTTTATGGGAAGGGCTAAACGAGGGGGAGCTGTTTTTT
v_gene: TRBV12-3/TRBV12-4; abundance: many; d_gene: -; j_gene: TRBJ1-5; CDR3aa: CASSLIRGPNQPQHF; CDR3nt: TGTGCCAGCAGTTTAATCCGGGGTCCCAATCAGCCCCAGCATTTT
v_gene: TRBV5-1; abundance: many; d_gene: -; j_gene: TRBJ2-7; CDR3aa: CASRDKFSVVHEQYF; CDR3nt: TGCGCCAGCCGGGACAAATTCTCCGTCGTGCACGAGCAGTACTTC
v_gene: TRBV4-2; abundance: -; d_gene: TRBD2; j_gene: TRBJ2-5; CDR3aa: CASSQEKRGTGYQETQYF; CDR3nt: TGTGCCAGCAGCCAAGAGAAGCGGGGGACGGGATACCAAGAGACCCAGTACTTC
v_gene: TRBV6-2/TRBV6-3; abundance: few; d_gene: TRBD1; j_gene: TRBJ1-2; CDR3aa: CASSHSRQGFYGYTF; CDR3nt: TGTGCCAGCAGCCATTCTCGACAGGGGTTCTATGGCTACACCTTC
v_gene: TRBV9; abundance: -; d_gene: -; j_gene: TRBJ1-3; CDR3aa: CASSVRPGSSGNTIYF; CDR3nt: TGTGCCAGCAGCGTACGACCAGGGTCCTCTGGAAACACCATATATTTT